These 26 T cell receptor beta chains were all obtained from the same sample, sequenced in a study of blood T cell repertoires in COVID-19. Generated by immunoSEQ multiplex PCR, the TCRdb table keeps only in-frame clones and is missing some. The sample consists of tens of thousands of clones, approximately 70% of them appearing once. Sequenced: peripheral blood. These receptors all stem from a woman in her seventies with acute or convalescent COVID-19.

The CDR3 loop reads CASSHTDTQYF. The CDR3 DNA reads as TGCGCCAGCAGCCACACAGATACGCAGTATTTT. The V and J genes are TRBV5-1 and TRBJ2-3, with D uncertain. This CDR3 has 11 amino acids. The ends were cut back, 4 bases at V and 2 bases at J, with 2 bases in the middle. CDR1 and CDR2 from the germline V gene are SGHRS and YFSETQ.

This chain connects TRBV7-9 to TRBJ2-5; TRBD1 aligns across 7 bases. V lost 5 bases to trimming and J lost 4 bases; unmatched junction nucleotides: 10. Germline CDR1 SEHNR, CDR2 FQNEAQ (reference sequence). CDR3 length equals 15 residues. Written as DNA, the CDR3 is TGTGCCAGCAGCCCCCGACAGGGTGTAGGAGAGACCCAGTACTTC. As protein: CASSPRQGVGETQYF. Drawing the rest from reference TRBV7-9 and TRBJ2-5, the complete variable domain is DTGVSQNPRHKITKRGQNVTFRCDPISEHNRLYWYRQTLGQGPEFLTYFQNEAQLEKSRLLSDRFSAERPKGSFSTLEIQRTEQGDSAMYLCASSPRQGVGETQYFGPGTRLLVL.

This sequence joins TRBV6-5 and TRBJ2-7; D might be TRBD2 (5 bases). Trimming took 1 base from V and 3 from J, leaving 7 bases between them. The CDR3 runs 13 residues. Germline values: CDR1 MNHEY, CDR2 SVGAGI. In DNA form, the CDR3 reads TGTGCCAGCAGTTACTACGCGGGCTACGAGCAGTACTTC. Its protein is CASSYYAGYEQYF.

The rearrangement uses TRBV14 and TRBJ2-3; 7 nucleotides align to TRBD1. The CDR3 is 16 residues long. Germline CDR1 reads SGHDN; CDR2 reads FVKESK. V was pared by 4 bases and J by 7 bases, with 14 bases of the junction left unmatched. The CDR3 sequence is CASSRRVGEGAHTQYF. The CDR3 DNA reads TGTGCCAGCAGCCGCCGAGTGGGAGAGGGGGCACATACGCAGTATTTT.

Concerning this clone: Distinct nucleotide sequences in the sample also encode this CDR3. This chain joins TRBV27 and TRBJ1-2; perhaps TRBD1 as D (5 bases). V gave up 3 bases and J gave up 8 bases, with 13 bases separating them. CDR3 length: 13 amino acids. Germline CDR1 MNHEY, CDR2 SMNVEV (reference sequence). CDR3 loop: CASSFKPRGGYTF. The CDR3 coding sequence is TGTGCCAGCAGTTTCAAACCTAGGGGAGGCTACACCTTC.

The J gene is TRBJ2-3, the V gene TRBV9; the match to TRBD2 covers 14 bases. CDR1 and CDR2 from the germline V gene are SGDLS and YYNGEE. The V segment lost 3 bases and the J segment 3 bases; nucleotides outside the gene matches: 9. This CDR3 has 18 residues. The CDR3 nucleotides read TGTGCCAGCAGCGAGTGGGGACTAGCGGGAGATGGGACAGATACGCAGTATTTT. Protein product: CASSEWGLAGDGTDTQYF.

This clone was counted only a few times. This chain joins TRBV3-1 (or the pseudogene TRBV3-2) and TRBJ1-1; TRBD1 agrees at 10 bases. Germline loops: CDR1 LGHDT, CDR2 YNNKEL (reference sequence). The V gene end was trimmed by 4 bases and the J gene end by 8 bases; junction bases not matched to a gene: 10. The length of the CDR3 is 15 residues. The CDR3 coding sequence is TGTGCCAGCAGCCTCAACTCCGGGACAGGGGTAGAAGCTTTCTTT. It encodes CASSLNSGTGVEAFF.

The chain links TRBV5-4 to TRBJ2-1, with a tentative D call TRBD2 (7 bases). Trimming took 6 bases from V and 4 from J, leaving 14 bases between them. The CDR3 length is 14 residues. Looked up from germline, CDR1 is SGHNT and CDR2 is YYREEE (reference sequence). CDR3 amino acids: CASNTGGNYNEQFF. CDR3 nucleotides: TGTGCCAGCAACACGGGGGGCAATTACAATGAGCAGTTCTTC.

The chain employs TRBV7-8 and TRBJ2-3; TRBD2 agrees at 8 bases. The ends lost 0 bases at V and 4 bases at J; junction bases unmatched: 6. Germline V gene sequence: CDR1 SGHVS, CDR2 FQNEAQ. This CDR3 has 16 amino acids. The CDR3 reads CASSLALRGGADTQYF. The CDR3 DNA is TGTGCCAGCAGCTTAGCGCTTCGGGGGGGTGCAGATACGCAGTATTTT.

This sequence joins TRBV7-9 and TRBJ1-4, with a weak D call TRBD1 (5 bases). CDR3 length: 15 amino acids. Germline CDR1 is SEHNR and CDR2 is FQNEAQ (reference sequence). V was clipped by 8 bases and J by 0 bases, with 13 bases between them. CDR3 DNA sequence: TGTGCCAGCGCGAGTGGGGCTGCAACTAATGAAAAACTGTTTTTT. This codes for CASASGAATNEKLFF.

The table lists this clone with a count of one. This chain connects TRBV7-2 to TRBJ2-3, with D unresolved. Germline V gene lookup returns CDR1 SGHTA and CDR2 FQGNSA. V was shortened by 5 bases and J by 4 bases, with 10 bases between the two germline ends. CDR3 size: 13 residues. The CDR3 region is CASSRGWADTQYF. In DNA, the CDR3 is TGTGCCAGCAGCCGAGGTTGGGCAGATACGCAGTATTTT.

The chain joins TRBV5-1 to TRBJ2-1, with D uncertain. CDR1 and CDR2 (germline): SGHRS, YFSETQ. V shed 6 bases and J shed 2 bases, with 9 bases lying between them. The CDR3 runs to 13 residues. In DNA, the CDR3 is TGCGCCAGCACGGTGGGCGCCTACAATGAGCAGTTCTTC. Its protein product is CASTVGAYNEQFF.

Points on this clone: A much larger clone lies one base from this, so it may be a read error. This chain uses TRBV19 with TRBJ1-2; TRBD1 agrees at 7 bases. The CDR3 is 14 residues long. V shed 6 bases and J 9 bases; nucleotides not matched to a gene: 13. CDR1 LNHDA and CDR2 SQIVND come from the germline V gene (reference sequence). This chain's CDR3 is CASRRQGSKNSYTF. The CDR3 bases are TGTGCCAGTAGGAGACAGGGTTCCAAAAATAGCTACACCTTC. Filled out from reference TRBV19 and TRBJ1-2, the complete variable domain reads DGGITQSPKYLFRKEGQNVTLSCEQNLNHDAMYWYRQDPGQGLRLIYYSQIVNDFQKGDIAEGYSVSREKKESFPLTVTSAQKNPTAFYLCASRRQGSKNSYTFGSGTRLTVV.

The count of this clone is one. J is TRBJ1-3 and V is TRBV27; D gene ambiguous. The CDR3 runs to 14 residues. V was clipped by 5 bases and J by 0 bases, with 8 bases between them. Germline V lookup: CDR1 MNHEY, CDR2 SMNVEV (reference sequence). CDR3 DNA sequence: TGTGCCAGCAGTGCGGGTTTCTCTGGAAACACCATATATTTT. It specifies CASSAGFSGNTIYF.

This sequence joins TRBV10-3 and TRBJ2-5, with 8 positions matching TRBD2. The CDR3 extends over 15 amino acids. The J segment lost 4 bases and the V segment lost 6 bases, leaving 10 bases of the junction unmatched. Germline CDR1 reads ENHRY; CDR2 reads SYGVKD. CDR3 nucleotide sequence: TGTGCCATCAGAGGGGCAGCGGGGGAAATAGAGACCCAGTACTTC. Translation gives CAIRGAAGEIETQYF.

V and J are TRBV2 and TRBJ2-1, with TRBD2 matching 9 bases. The V and J ends lost 2 bases and 8 bases, in that order; junction bases with no gene match: 7. Per germline, CDR1 SNHLY and CDR2 FYNNEI. The CDR3 spans 15 residues. CDR3 bases: TGTGCCAGCAGTGAATGGGGTAGCGGGAGAGATGAGCAGTTCTTC. Translating it yields CASSEWGSGRDEQFF.

Only one count was recorded for this clone. The chain couples TRBV4-1 to TRBJ2-2; D call uncertain. This CDR3 is built from 15 residues. CDR1 MGHRA and CDR2 YSYEKL come from the germline V gene. Trimming shortened V by 2 bases and J by 5 bases, and 12 bases separated the two germline ends. CDR3 nucleotide sequence: TGCGCCAGCAGCCAACTAGGTACGATGACCGGGGAGCTGTTTTTT. The encoded protein is CASSQLGTMTGELFF.

This clone was observed a handful of times. The chain is built from TRBV27 and TRBJ1-2; 9 bases line up with TRBD1. V gave up 5 bases and J gave up 7 bases; unmatched junction bases: 8. The CDR3 sequence is 14 residues long. Germline CDR1 is MNHEY and CDR2 is SMNVEV (reference sequence). CDR3 loop: CASSAVSTGGGYTF. CDR3 nucleotides: TGTGCCAGCAGTGCCGTCTCGACAGGGGGTGGCTACACCTTC.

This clone was seen a few times. The chain recombines TRBV20-1 with TRBJ1-1, with D unresolved. Trimming took off 6 bases at V and 4 bases at J, with 3 bases between the two ends. The CDR3 loop spans 9 amino acids. Per germline, CDR1 DFQATT and CDR2 SNEGSKA (reference sequence). The DNA for the CDR3 is TGCAGTGCCGTCACTGAAGCTTTCTTT. Translated, it gives CSAVTEAFF.

The rearrangement joins TRBV5-1 to TRBJ2-5, with TRBD1 matching over 9 bases. This CDR3 is 15 amino acids long. Trimming cost V 0 bases and J 5 bases; bases outside gene matches: 5. The germline V gene encodes CDR1 SGHRS and CDR2 YFSETQ. Here the CDR3 DNA reads TGCGCCAGCAGCTTGGAAGGACAGGGGTCGGAGACCCAGTACTTC. Translated: CASSLEGQGSETQYF.

Within the sample, this clone is medium-sized. At one boundary the junction diverges from the germline segment, which might be a read error. This chain joins TRBV6-6 and TRBJ1-1; 9 positions match TRBD1. Per the germline V gene, CDR1 is MNHNY and CDR2 is SVGAGI (reference sequence). CDR3 size: 14 residues. The CDR3 region is CASSYGTGNAEAFF. CDR3 coding DNA: TGTGCCAGCAGTTACGGGACAGGGAACGCTGAAGCTTTCTTT.

The rearrangement uses TRBV18 and TRBJ2-7; 10 bases agree with TRBD2. Germline V gene sequence: CDR1 KGHSH, CDR2 LQKENI. This CDR3 is 15 amino acids long. The trim removed 3 bases at V and 3 bases at J, leaving 5 bases unmatched. The CDR3 protein is CASSPASGSFYEQYF. The CDR3 DNA follows: TGTGCCAGCTCACCGGCTAGCGGGAGCTTCTACGAGCAGTACTTC.

The V and J genes are TRBV18 and TRBJ2-7, with 7 bases aligning to TRBD2. V lost 0 bases to trimming and J lost 3 bases; unmatched junction nucleotides: 5. The length of the CDR3 is 15 residues. Germline assignment: CDR1 KGHSH and CDR2 LQKENI. CDR3 coding DNA: TGTGCCAGCTCACCACCGGGACGGGGGGACTACGAGCAGTACTTC. As protein: CASSPPGRGDYEQYF.

This clone was counted between two and nine times. The chain uses TRBV4-1 and TRBJ2-7; 10 nucleotides align to TRBD2. The CDR3 consists of 16 residues. Looked up from germline, CDR1 is MGHRA and CDR2 is YSYEKL. Losses at the gene ends were 0 bases for V and 3 bases for J; bases not matched to a gene: 5. CDR3 nucleotides: TGCGCCAGCAGCCAAGATCCTAGCGGGAGCCTCTACGAGCAGTACTTC. Translation gives CASSQDPSGSLYEQYF.

The chain combines TRBV7-6 with TRBJ2-2; 11 positions match TRBD2. Germline V gene data show CDR1 as SGHVS and CDR2 as FNYEAQ. With 5 bases clipped from V and 0 bases from J, the junction kept 5 bases outside the gene matches. The CDR3 spans 17 residues. In nucleotides, the CDR3 is TGTGCCAGCAGCCGTAGCGGGGGGGCTGCGAACACCGGGGAGCTGTTTTTT. It yields the protein CASSRSGGAANTGELFF.

This clone has at least ten counts. CDR3 residues: CASSPQYKSLADNEQFF. In nucleotides, the CDR3 is TGTGCCAGCAGCCCTCAATATAAGTCATTAGCCGACAATGAGCAGTTCTTC. The V gene is TRBV14, the J gene TRBJ2-1; D gene uncertain. Per germline, CDR1 SGHDN and CDR2 FVKESK. Between the trimmed V and J ends, which lost 4 bases and 5 bases, there was a span of 21 bases. This CDR3 spans 17 amino acids.